The rows below give T cell receptor beta chains drawn from one sample of a study of T cell responses to AZD1222 COVID-19 vaccine. Libraries were prepared by immunoSEQ multiplex PCR; TCRdb keeps only in-frame clonotypes and omits some of them. The table lists over 100,000 clones, around nine tenths of them singletons. Sequenced material: peripheral blood, taken on day 0 of AZD1222 vaccination. All receptors come from an adult in good health. The CDR3 runs from the conserved cysteine through the conserved F or W.

v_call	cdr3_aa
TRBV5-4	CASSLPGTLNTEAFF
TRBV5-1	CASSSGTPRTDTQYF
TRBV19	CASSPSLRGNQPQHF
TRBV19	CASSTDSRSGNTIYF
TRBV18	CASSPRTGRQETQYF
TRBV12-5	CASGLAPGTEAFF
TRBV15	CATSSAITSYEQYF
TRBV2	CASSPLAEVGYEQFF
TRBV11-3	CASSLGVWGFLTTGELFF
TRBV6-6	CASGREGHQPQHF
TRBV18	CASSPGPTIQYGYTF
TRBV7-2	CASSLFGDTIYF
TRBV5-1	CASSTQGSGYEQYF
TRBV24-1	CATSDSRTSGGKIGEQFF
TRBV4-2	CASSQDLGGEQYF
TRBV7-2	CASSLTGVFSGNTIYF
TRBV7-6	CASSLGQGIYSNQPQHF
TRBV30	CAWSTGNQPQHF
TRBV9	CASSGTGGASGNTIYF
TRBV5-1	CASSISTNTEAFF
TRBV10-1	CASSEGCTVPNTEAFF
TRBV19	CASSTTGVTYNSPLHF